This TCR beta chain originates from a study of blood T cell repertoires in COVID-19. Assay used: immunoSEQ multiplex PCR; TCRdb lists only in-frame clones, some missing. The sample contains about 65,000 clones, roughly 92% of which appear only once. The CDR3 is 16 residues long. With V trimmed by 2 bases and J by 5 bases, 7 bases remained unmatched. CDR1 and CDR2 (germline): MNHNY, SVGAGI (reference sequence). This clonotype originated in an older man with active COVID-19. The V and J genes are TRBV6-6 and TRBJ1-3, with TRBD1 matching over 9 bases. Material for sequencing was peripheral blood. The CDR3 region is CASSYRGQGERNTIYF. The CDR3 DNA follows: TGTGCCAGCAGTTACCGGGGACAGGGAGAAAGAAACACCATATATTTT.